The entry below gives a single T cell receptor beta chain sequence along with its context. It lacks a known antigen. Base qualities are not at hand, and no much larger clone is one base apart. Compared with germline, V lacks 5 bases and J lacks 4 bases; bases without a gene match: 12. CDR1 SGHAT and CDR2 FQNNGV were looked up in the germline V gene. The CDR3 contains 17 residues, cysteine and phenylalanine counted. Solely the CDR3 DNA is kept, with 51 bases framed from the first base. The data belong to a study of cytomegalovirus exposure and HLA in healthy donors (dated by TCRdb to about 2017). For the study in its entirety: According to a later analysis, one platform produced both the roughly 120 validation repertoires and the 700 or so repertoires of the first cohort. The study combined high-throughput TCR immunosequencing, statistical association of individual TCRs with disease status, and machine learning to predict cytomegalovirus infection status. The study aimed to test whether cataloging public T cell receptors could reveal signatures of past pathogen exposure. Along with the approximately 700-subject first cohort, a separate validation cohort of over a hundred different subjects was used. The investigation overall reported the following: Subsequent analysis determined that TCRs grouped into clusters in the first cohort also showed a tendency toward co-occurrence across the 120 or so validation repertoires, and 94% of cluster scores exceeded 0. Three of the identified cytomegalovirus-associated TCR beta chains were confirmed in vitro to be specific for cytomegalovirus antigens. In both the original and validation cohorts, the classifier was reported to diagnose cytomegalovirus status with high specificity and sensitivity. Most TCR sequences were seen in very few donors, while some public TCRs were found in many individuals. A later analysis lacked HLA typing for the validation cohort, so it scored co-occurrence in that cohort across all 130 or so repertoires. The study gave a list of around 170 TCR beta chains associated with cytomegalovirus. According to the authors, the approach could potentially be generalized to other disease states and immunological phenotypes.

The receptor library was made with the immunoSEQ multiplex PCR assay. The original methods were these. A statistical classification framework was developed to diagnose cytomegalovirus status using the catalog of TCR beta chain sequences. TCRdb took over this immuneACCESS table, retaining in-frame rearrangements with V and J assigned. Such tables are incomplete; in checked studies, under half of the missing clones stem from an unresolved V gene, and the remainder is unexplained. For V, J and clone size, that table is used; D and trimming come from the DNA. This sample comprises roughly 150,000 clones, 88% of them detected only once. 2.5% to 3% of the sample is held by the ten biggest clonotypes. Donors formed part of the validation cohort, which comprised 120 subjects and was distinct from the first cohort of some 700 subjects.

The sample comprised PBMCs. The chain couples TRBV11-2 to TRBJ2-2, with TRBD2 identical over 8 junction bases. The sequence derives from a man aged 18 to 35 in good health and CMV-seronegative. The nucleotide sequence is TGTGCCAGCAGCCGAGACGGTAGCGGGACGGGCACCGGGGAGCTGTTTTTT. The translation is CASSRDGSGTGTGELFF.